This entry concerns a single T cell receptor beta chain. The repertoire was sequenced with immunoSEQ multiplex PCR; TCRdb's copy has only in-frame clones and lacks some. The data hold roughly 70,000 clones, with 85% to 90% observed a single time. Colonoscopy and blood draw happened at the same time. The record originates from a study of pediatric ulcerative colitis. This CDR3 has 15 amino acids. Germline-derived CDR1 and CDR2 are SGHRS and YFSETQ. V was clipped by 4 bases and J by 1 base, with 14 bases between them. What was sequenced was blood. The chain employs TRBV5-1 and TRBJ2-5; a weak D match, TRBD1 (6 bases). This TCR came from a boy aged 5-17 years with severe ulcerative colitis. CDR3 nucleotide sequence: TGCGCCAGCAGCCTAGATGGACAGTCCCAAGAGACCCAGTACTTC. It encodes CASSLDGQSQETQYF.